This T cell receptor (beta chain) appears in the sequencing data of a study of T cell changes during pregnancy in multiple sclerosis. With 11 bases clipped from V and 4 bases from J, the junction kept 7 bases outside the gene matches. This CDR3 contains 13 residues. The germline CDR1 and CDR2 sequences are MNHNY and SVGAGI (reference sequence). TCRdb keeps only in-frame clones here, not all; method: immunoSEQ multiplex PCR. This table has 70,000 to 95,000 clones, over 85% appearing once. The chain employs TRBV6-6 and TRBJ1-4; 7 nucleotides match TRBD1. This TCR derives from a female donor in good health, enrolled as a control in a pregnancy study. The source material was peripheral blood, sampled after pregnancy. CDR3 DNA sequence: TGTGCCCTGAGAGGGGGCCATAATGAAAAACTGTTTTTT. Translated, it gives CALRGGHNEKLFF.